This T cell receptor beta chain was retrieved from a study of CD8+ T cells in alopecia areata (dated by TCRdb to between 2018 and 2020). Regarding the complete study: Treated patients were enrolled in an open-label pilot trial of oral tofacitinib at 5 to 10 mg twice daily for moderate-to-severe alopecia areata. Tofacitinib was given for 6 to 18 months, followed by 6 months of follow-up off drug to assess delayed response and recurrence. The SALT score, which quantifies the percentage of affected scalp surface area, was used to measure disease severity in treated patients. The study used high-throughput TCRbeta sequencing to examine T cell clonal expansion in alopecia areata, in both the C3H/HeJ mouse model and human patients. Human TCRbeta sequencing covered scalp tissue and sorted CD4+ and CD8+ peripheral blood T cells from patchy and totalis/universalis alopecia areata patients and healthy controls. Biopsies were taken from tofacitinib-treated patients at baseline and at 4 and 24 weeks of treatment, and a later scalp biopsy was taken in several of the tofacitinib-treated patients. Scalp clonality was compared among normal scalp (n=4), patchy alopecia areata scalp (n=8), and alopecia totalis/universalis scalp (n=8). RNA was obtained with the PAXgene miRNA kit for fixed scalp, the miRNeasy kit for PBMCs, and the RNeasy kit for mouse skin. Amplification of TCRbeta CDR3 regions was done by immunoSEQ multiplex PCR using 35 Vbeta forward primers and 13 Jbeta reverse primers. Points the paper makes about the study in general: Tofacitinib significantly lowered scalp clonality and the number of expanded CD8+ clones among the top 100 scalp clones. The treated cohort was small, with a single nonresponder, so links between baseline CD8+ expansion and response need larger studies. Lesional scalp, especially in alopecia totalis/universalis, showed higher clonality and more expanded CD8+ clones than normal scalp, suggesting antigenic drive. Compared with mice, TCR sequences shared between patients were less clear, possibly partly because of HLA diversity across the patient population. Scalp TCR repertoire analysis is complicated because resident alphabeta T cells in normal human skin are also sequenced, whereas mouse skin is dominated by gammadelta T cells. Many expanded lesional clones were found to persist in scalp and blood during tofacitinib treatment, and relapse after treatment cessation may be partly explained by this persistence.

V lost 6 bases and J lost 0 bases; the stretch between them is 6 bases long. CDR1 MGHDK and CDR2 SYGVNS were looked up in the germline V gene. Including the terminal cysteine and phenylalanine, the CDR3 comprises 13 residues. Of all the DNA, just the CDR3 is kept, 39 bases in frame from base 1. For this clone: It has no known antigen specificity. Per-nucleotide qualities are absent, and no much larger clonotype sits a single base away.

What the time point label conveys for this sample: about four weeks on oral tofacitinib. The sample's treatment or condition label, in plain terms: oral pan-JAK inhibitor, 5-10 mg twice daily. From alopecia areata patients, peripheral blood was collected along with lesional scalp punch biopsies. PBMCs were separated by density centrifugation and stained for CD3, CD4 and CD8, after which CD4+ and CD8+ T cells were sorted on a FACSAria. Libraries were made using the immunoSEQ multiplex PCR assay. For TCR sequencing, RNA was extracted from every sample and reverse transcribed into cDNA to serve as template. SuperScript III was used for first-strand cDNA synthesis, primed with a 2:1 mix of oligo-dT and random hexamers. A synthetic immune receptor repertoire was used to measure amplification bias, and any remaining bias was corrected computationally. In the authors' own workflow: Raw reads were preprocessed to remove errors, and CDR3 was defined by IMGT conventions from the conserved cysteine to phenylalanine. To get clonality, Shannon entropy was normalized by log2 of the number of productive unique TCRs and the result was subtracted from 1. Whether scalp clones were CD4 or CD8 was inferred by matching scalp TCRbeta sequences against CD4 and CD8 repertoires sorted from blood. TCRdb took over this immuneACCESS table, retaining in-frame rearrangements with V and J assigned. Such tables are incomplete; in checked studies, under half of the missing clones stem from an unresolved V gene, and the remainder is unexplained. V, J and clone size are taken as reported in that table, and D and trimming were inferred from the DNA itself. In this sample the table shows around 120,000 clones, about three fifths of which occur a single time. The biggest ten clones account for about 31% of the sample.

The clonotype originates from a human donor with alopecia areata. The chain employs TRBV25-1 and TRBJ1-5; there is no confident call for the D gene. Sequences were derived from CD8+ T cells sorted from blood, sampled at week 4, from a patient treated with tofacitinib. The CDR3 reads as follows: CASSVNSNQPQHF. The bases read TGTGCCAGCAGCGTAAATAGCAATCAGCCCCAGCATTTT.